What follows are 3 T cell receptor beta chains derived from one specimen sequenced in a study of blood T cells in healthy people across ages. Together with a sample-barcoded 5' primer, a J-beta primer mix was included in a second PCR lasting about 6 to 12 cycles. Each CDR3 protein gets one entry after TCRdb re-called the 5' RACE reads with MiXCR. The sample contains 890,000 or so distinct CDR3 sequences, around 62% of which appear only once. The material sequenced was blood. The receptor set was obtained from a man aged 25-40 years in good health.

This sequence joins TRBV18 and TRBJ1-1, with TRBD1 matching 7 bases. Looked up from germline, CDR1 is KGHSH and CDR2 is LQKENI. J gave up 7 bases and V 3 bases, and 5 bases lay outside the gene matches. The CDR3 has 13 amino acids. The CDR3 region has the DNA TGTGCCAGCTCACCCGGGACAGAAAATGAAGCTTTCTTT. Protein product: CASSPGTENEAFF.

This clonotype appeared a few times. V and J are TRBV21-1 and TRBJ2-6; the D segment call TRBD1 is taken from the table without a DNA check. TRBV21-1 is a pseudogene locus. This CDR3 is built from 17 residues. The CDR3 reads CASKKDRGAFGANVLTF. The CDR3 nucleotides are TGTGCCAGCAAGAAGGACAGGGGAGCCTTTGGGGCCAACGTCCTGACTTTC.

In its sample, this clonotype was seen a few times. The chain has TRBV6-2 or TRBV6-3 and TRBJ2-4, with TRBD1 matching over 7 bases. Germline values: CDR1 MNHEY, CDR2 SVGEGT. J was trimmed by 4 bases and V by 7 bases; bases with no gene match: 7. This CDR3 comprises 14 residues. CDR3 sequence reads: CASNLRDRKNIQYF. The CDR3 nucleotides are TGTGCCAGCAATCTTAGGGACAGAAAAAACATTCAGTACTTC.